This T cell receptor beta chain was observed in a study of Ad26.COV2.S vaccination and SARS-CoV-2 variants. Whole-study context: Doses of Ad26.COV2.S were injected into muscle once or twice, 56 days apart. General study findings and limits: Reported findings describe substantial breadth in spike-specific CD8+ and CD4+ T cell responses following vaccination. Possibly, TCR breadth and depth analyses underestimated total T cell responses.

Treatment denoted: roughly 20 received Ad26.COV2.S at low or high dose, single or two shots; five or six received placebo; per-sample allocation not given. The samples were gathered on day 63 after the first injection of vaccine or placebo. Expressing Wuhan-strain SARS-CoV-2 spike, an Ad26 vector served as the vaccine. The assay was immunoSEQ multiplex PCR, and TCRdb's table has in-frame clones only and misses some. The sample includes about 320,000 clones, around four fifths of them seen just once. With regard to this clone: Its antigen is undetermined.

Germline trimming cut 7 bases from V and 8 bases from J; bases unmatched to any gene: 10. The CDR3 covers 13 residues. The germline V gene has CDR1 SGHTA and CDR2 FQGNSA. Sequencing used peripheral blood, obtained in a trial of Ad26.COV2.S vaccine versus placebo. The sequence came from a person between 18 and 65 years old who received the Ad26.COV2.S COVID-19 vaccine or a placebo. The rearrangement joins TRBV7-2 to TRBJ1-2, with 7 positions matching TRBD1. The CDR3 bases are TGTGCCAGCACCTCTCTGAGGACAGGAGGCTACACCTTC. It encodes CASTSLRTGGYTF.